Sequencing of this T cell receptor beta chain was carried out in a study of cytomegalovirus exposure and HLA in healthy donors. Study-level background: The 120 validation repertoires were produced on the same platform as the 500 to 800 repertoires of the first cohort. This was reported in a later analysis.

About this clone itself: No antigen is known for it.

The study's findings and limits: Researchers counted 180 or so TCR beta chains as cytomegalovirus-associated. Subsequent analysis showed first-cohort TCR clusters tending to co-occur in 120 validation repertoires.

Measured with immunoSEQ multiplex PCR; TCRdb has only the in-frame clones, and not every one. The sample carries approximately 230,000 clones, over 75% recorded once. What was sequenced was PBMCs. The sequence was obtained from a man in his late teens or twenties in good health and CMV-seropositive.

The CDR3 DNA is TGTGCCAGCAGTGAAGGGGTGGCTCTAAGGCCAGAGACCCAGTACTTC. Protein product: CASSEGVALRPETQYF. This chain uses TRBV2 with TRBJ2-5; D not resolved. The V gene lost 1 base and the J gene lost 4 bases, with 16 bases spanning the gap. Germline V gene data show CDR1 as SNHLY and CDR2 as FYNNEI. CDR3 length: 16 residues. Based on the CDR3 plus reference TRBV2 and TRBJ2-5, the full variable domain is EPEVTQTPSHQVTQMGQEVILRCVPISNHLYFYWYRQILGQKVEFLVSFYNNEISEKSEIFDDQFSVERPDGSNFTLKIRSTKLEDSAMYFCASSEGVALRPETQYFGPGTRLLVL.